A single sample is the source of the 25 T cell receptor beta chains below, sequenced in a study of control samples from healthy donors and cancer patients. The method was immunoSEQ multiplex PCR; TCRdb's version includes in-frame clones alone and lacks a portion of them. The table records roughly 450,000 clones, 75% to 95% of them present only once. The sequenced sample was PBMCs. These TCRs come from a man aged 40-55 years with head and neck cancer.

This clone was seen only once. CDR3 sequence reads: CASSPRRGPPTNEQFF. The CDR3 bases are TGTGCCAGCAGCCCCCGGAGGGGCCCACCAACGAATGAGCAGTTCTTC. The chain employs TRBV7-9 and TRBJ2-1, with D perhaps TRBD2 (6 bases). Germline loops: CDR1 SEHNR, CDR2 FQNEAQ (reference sequence). The CDR3 consists of 16 residues. The V end was cut by 5 bases, the J end by 7 bases, with 21 bases between.

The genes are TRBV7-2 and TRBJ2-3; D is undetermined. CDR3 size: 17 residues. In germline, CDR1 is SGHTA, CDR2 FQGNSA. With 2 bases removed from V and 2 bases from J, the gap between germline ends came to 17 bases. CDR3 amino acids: CASSLISGSFNTDTQYF. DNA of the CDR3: TGTGCCAGCAGCTTAATCTCCGGTAGCTTTAACACAGATACGCAGTATTTT.

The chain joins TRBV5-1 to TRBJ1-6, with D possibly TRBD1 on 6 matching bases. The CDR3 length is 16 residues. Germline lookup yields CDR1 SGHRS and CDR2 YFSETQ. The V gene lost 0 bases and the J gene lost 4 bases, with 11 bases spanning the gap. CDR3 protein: CASSLARQGYNSPLHF. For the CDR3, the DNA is TGCGCCAGCAGCTTGGCTCGGCAGGGGTATAATTCACCCCTCCACTTT.

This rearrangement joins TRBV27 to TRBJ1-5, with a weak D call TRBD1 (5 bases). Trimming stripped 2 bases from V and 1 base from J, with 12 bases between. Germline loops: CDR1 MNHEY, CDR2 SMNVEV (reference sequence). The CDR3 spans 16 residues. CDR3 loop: CASSLRGAGSNQPQHF. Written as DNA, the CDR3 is TGTGCCAGCAGTTTAAGAGGGGCTGGCAGCAATCAGCCCCAGCATTTT.

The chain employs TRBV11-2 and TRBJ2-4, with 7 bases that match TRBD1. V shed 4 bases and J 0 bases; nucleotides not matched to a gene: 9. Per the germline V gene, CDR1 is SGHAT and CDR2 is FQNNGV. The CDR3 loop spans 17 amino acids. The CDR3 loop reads CASSSTGDQKAKNIQYF. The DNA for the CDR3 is TGTGCCAGCAGCTCTACAGGGGATCAAAAAGCCAAAAACATTCAGTACTTC.

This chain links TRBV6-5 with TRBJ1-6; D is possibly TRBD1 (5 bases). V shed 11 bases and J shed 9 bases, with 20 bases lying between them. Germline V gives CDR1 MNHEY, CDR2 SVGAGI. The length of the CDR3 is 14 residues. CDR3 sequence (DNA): TGTGCCTCCCAAGGGGATCTCGGAGGTTCACCCCTCCACTTT. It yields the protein CASQGDLGGSPLHF.

CDR3 sequence reads: CSVALYTQYF. Written as DNA, the CDR3 is TGCAGCGTTGCACTTTATACGCAGTATTTT. The J gene is TRBJ2-3, the V gene TRBV29-1; unclear D gene. Germline CDR1 is SQVTM and CDR2 is ANQGSEA. The CDR3 extends over 10 amino acids. Trimming stripped 4 bases from V and 7 bases from J, with 6 bases between.

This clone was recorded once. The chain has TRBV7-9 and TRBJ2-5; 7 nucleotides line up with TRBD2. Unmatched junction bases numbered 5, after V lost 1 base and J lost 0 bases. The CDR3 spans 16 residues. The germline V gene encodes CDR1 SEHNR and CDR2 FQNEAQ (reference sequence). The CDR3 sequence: CASSLESGGYQETQYF. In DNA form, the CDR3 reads TGTGCCAGCAGCTTAGAGTCGGGGGGATACCAAGAGACCCAGTACTTC.

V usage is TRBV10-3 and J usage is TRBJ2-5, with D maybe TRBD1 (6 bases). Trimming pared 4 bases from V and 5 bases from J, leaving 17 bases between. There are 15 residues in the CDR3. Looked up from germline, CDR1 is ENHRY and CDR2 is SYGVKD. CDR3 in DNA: TGTGCCATCAGTGCAGTGACAGGCTCCGGGGAGACCCAGTACTTC. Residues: CAISAVTGSGETQYF.

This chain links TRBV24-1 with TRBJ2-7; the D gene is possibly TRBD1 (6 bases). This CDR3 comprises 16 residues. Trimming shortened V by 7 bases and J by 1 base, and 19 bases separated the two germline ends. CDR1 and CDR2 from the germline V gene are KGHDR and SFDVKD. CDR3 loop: CATRTLADRFSYEQYF. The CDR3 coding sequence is TGTGCCACCAGGACACTCGCAGACAGGTTTTCCTACGAGCAGTACTTC.

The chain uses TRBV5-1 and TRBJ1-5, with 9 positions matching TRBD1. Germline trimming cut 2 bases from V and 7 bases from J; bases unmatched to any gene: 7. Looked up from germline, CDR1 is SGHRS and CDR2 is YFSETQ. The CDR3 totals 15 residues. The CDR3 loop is CASSFTGGDGQPQHF. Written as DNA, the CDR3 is TGCGCCAGCAGCTTCACAGGGGGCGACGGACAGCCCCAGCATTTT.

The CDR3 coding sequence is TGTGCCACCAGTGATTTGCGAGGGGGAGTCGGGAATGAGCAGTTCTTC. Residues: CATSDLRGGVGNEQFF. The rearrangement links TRBV24-1 to TRBJ2-1, with D tentatively TRBD1 (6 bases). The CDR3 contains 16 residues. The germline V gene encodes CDR1 KGHDR and CDR2 SFDVKD. V gave up 0 bases and J gave up 7 bases, with 15 bases separating them.

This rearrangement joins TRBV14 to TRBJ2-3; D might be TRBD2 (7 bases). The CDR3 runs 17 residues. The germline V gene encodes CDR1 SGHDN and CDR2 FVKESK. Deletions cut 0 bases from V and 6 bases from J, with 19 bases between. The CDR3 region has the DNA TGTGCCAGCAGCCAAGATCTCACCGGGGGGCCCGAGGATACGCAGTATTTT. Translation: CASSQDLTGGPEDTQYF.

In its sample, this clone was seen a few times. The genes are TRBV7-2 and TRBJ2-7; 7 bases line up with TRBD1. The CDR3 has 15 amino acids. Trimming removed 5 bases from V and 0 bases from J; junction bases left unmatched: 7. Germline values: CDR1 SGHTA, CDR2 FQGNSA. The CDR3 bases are TGTGCCAGCAGCCCGACCAGGGGGAGCTCCTACGAGCAGTACTTC. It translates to CASSPTRGSSYEQYF.

In DNA, the CDR3 is TGCAGCGGGCGGGACACGGTGTCTTCCGGGGAGCTGTTTTTT. Residues: CSGRDTVSSGELFF. This chain connects TRBV29-1 to TRBJ2-2, with D perhaps assigned TRBD1 or TRBD2 (6 bases each). V was cut by 7 bases and J by 6 bases, with 18 bases left in between. The CDR3 spans 14 residues. Germline V gene data show CDR1 as SQVTM and CDR2 as ANQGSEA.

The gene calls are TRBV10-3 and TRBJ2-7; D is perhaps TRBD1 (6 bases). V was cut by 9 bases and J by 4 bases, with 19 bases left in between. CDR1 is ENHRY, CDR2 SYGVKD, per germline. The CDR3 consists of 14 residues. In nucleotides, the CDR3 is TGTGCCATACGGGACACCGGAGGACCGTACGAGCAGTACTTC. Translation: CAIRDTGGPYEQYF.

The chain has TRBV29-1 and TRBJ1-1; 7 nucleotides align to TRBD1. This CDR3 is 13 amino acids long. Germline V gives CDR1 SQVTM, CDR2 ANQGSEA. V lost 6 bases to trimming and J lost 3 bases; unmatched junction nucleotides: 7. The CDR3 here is CSVPRDSDTEAFF. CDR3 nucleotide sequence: TGCAGCGTGCCCCGGGACAGTGACACTGAAGCTTTCTTT. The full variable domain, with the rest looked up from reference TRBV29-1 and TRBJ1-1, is SAVISQKPSRDICQRGTSLTIQCQVDSQVTMMFWYRQQPGQSLTLIATANQGSEATYESGFVIDKFPISRPNLTFSTLTVSNMSPEDSSIYLCSVPRDSDTEAFFGQGTRLTVV.

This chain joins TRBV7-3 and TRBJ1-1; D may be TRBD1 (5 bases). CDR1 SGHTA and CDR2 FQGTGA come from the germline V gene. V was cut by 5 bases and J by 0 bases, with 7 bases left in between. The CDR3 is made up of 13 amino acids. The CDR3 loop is CASSTTVNTEAFF. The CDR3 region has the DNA TGTGCCAGCAGCACGACAGTGAACACTGAAGCTTTCTTT.

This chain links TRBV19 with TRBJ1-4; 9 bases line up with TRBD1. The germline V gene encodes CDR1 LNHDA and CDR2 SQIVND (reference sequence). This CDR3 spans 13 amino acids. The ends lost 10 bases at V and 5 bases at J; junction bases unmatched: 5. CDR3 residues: CATSGTGNEKLFF. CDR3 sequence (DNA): TGTGCCACCTCCGGGACAGGGAATGAAAAACTGTTTTTT. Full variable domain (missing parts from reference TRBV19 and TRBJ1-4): DGGITQSPKYLFRKEGQNVTLSCEQNLNHDAMYWYRQDPGQGLRLIYYSQIVNDFQKGDIAEGYSVSREKKESFPLTVTSAQKNPTAFYLCATSGTGNEKLFFGSGTQLSVL.

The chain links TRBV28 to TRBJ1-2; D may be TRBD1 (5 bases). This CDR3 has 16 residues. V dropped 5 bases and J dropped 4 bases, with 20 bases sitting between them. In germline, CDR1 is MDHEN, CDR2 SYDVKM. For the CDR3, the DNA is TGTGCCAGCAGTCCAGCGTTGAGGGGCGATGGCTATGGCTACACCTTC. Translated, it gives CASSPALRGDGYGYTF.

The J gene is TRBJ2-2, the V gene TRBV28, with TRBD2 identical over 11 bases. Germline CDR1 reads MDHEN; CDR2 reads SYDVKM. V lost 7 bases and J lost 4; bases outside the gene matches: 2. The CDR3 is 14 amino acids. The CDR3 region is CASNLAGGTGELFF. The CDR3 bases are TGTGCCAGCAATCTAGCGGGGGGCACCGGGGAGCTGTTTTTT. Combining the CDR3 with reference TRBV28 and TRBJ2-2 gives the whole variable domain DVKVTQSSRYLVKRTGEKVFLECVQDMDHENMFWYRQDPGLGLRLIYFSYDVKMKEKGDIPEGYSVSREKKERFSLILESASTNQTSMYLCASNLAGGTGELFFGEGSRLTVL.

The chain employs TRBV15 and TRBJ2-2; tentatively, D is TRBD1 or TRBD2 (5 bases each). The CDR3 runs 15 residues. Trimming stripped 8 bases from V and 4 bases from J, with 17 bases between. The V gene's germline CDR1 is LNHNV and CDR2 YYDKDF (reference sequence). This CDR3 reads CATGGPTGATGELFF. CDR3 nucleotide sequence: TGTGCCACCGGGGGACCAACTGGGGCCACCGGGGAGCTGTTTTTT.

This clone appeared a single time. The CDR3 loop reads CASSGDRGSVYGYTF. The DNA of the CDR3 is TGTGCCAGCAGTGGGGACAGGGGGTCGGTCTATGGCTACACCTTC. This chain connects TRBV28 to TRBJ1-2, with 11 positions matching TRBD1. This CDR3 is 15 amino acids long. Germline V lookup: CDR1 MDHEN, CDR2 SYDVKM. V shed 5 bases, J shed 4 bases, and the junction held 6 bases outside the gene matches.

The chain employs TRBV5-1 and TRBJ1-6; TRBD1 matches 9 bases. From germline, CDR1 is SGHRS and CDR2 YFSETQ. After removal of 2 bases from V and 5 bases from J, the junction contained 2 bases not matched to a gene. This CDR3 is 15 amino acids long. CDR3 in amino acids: CASSLRTGDNSPLHF. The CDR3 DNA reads TGCGCCAGCAGCTTAAGGACAGGGGATAATTCACCCCTCCACTTT.

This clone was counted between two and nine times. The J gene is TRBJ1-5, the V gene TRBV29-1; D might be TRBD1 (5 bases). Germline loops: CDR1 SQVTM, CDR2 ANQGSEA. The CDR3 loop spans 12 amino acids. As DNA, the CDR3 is TGCAGGGGGACGGTGCGCAATCAGCCCCAGCATTTT. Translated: CRGTVRNQPQHF. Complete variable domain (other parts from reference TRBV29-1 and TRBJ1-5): SAVISQKPSRDICQRGTSLTIQCQVDSQVTMMFWYRQQPGQSLTLIATANQGSEATYESGFVIDKFPISRPNLTFSTLTVSNMSPEDSSIYLCRGTVRNQPQHFGDGTRLSIL.